A selection of T cell receptor beta chains follows, all from one sample in a study of T cell responses to AZD1222 COVID-19 vaccine. Only in-frame clones appear in the TCRdb table, and some are missing; sequencing was by immunoSEQ multiplex PCR. Among 150,000 or so clones listed, about 89% were seen once. Material: peripheral blood, obtained on day 0 of AZD1222 vaccination. Receptors originate from an adult in good health. CDR3s include the opening cysteine and the closing phenylalanine or tryptophan. Each record gives: J gene, V gene, D gene, CDR3 length, clone size, CDR3 DNA, CDR3 protein. A D gene is named only where the DNA matches it firmly. A row's size may be missing; if present it is once, few, many or a size class.

TRBJ2-1,TRBV6-2/TRBV6-3,.,12,.,TGTGCCAGCAGTTACCCAGACCCCGCTAAGTTCTTC,CASSYPDPAKFF
TRBJ2-2,TRBV9,.,15,.,TGTGCCAGCAGCGCCGGGACTTTGAACACCGGGGAGCTGTTTTTT,CASSAGTLNTGELFF
TRBJ2-1,TRBV19,TRBD2,17,.,TGTGCCAGTAGTGCCCGACTAGCGGGAGCCTCCTACAATGAGCAGTTCTTC,CASSARLAGASYNEQFF
TRBJ1-3,TRBV6-6,TRBD1,16,.,TGTGCCAGCAGTTACGACAGGGGGCGGTCTGGAAACACCATATATTTT,CASSYDRGRSGNTIYF
TRBJ2-1,TRBV11-2,.,14,.,TGTGCCAGCCAATTTGTTTTGGGGACCAATGAGCAGTTCTTC,CASQFVLGTNEQFF
TRBJ1-2,TRBV21-1,.,13,.,TGTGCCAGCAGCAAAGGGGGTAACTATGGCTACACCTTC,CASSKGGNYGYTF
TRBJ2-7,TRBV6-5,.,14,.,TGTGCCAGCAGTTACTTTGCAGCGGCCTACGAGCAGTACTTC,CASSYFAAAYEQYF
TRBJ1-3,TRBV28,.,16,.,TGTGCCAGCAGTTTAGCTAGGGCCTACTCTGGAAACACCATATATTTT,CASSLARAYSGNTIYF
TRBJ1-5,TRBV19,.,15,.,TGTGCCAGTAGTATAGAAGGGATTAGCAATCAGCCCCAGCATTTT,CASSIEGISNQPQHF
TRBJ2-7,TRBV4-3,.,13,.,TGCGCCAGCAGCCAAGATATCAGCTACGAGCAGTACTTC,CASSQDISYEQYF
TRBJ2-2,TRBV5-1,.,16,.,TGCGCCACCTACCCATCGACAGGGAGGTCGTCCGGGGAGCTGTTTTTT,CATYPSTGRSSGELFF
TRBJ1-5,TRBV28,.,14,.,TGTGCCAGCAGTTTAATTGGTTTTGGGCAGCCCCAGCATTTT,CASSLIGFGQPQHF
TRBJ2-1,TRBV27,TRBD2,17,once,TGTGCCAGCAGTTTAATTAGTGTGAGCGGGAGTAATAATGAGCAGTTCTTC,CASSLISVSGSNNEQFF
TRBJ1-1,TRBV18,.,16,.,TGTGCCAGCTCACCCGGGCCTCCCAGGGGGAACACTGAAGCTTTCTTT,CASSPGPPRGNTEAFF
TRBJ2-1,TRBV5-4,.,13,.,TGTGCCAGCAGAGCAGGGTGGGCCAATGAGCAGTTCTTC,CASRAGWANEQFF
TRBJ1-2,TRBV28,.,14,.,TGTGCCAGCAGCCTCCTGACGGACAACTATGGCTACACCTTC,CASSLLTDNYGYTF
TRBJ2-7,TRBV6-6,.,16,.,TGTGCCAGCAGTACTATGGACACCCAAAGCTCCTACGAGCAGTACTTC,CASSTMDTQSSYEQYF
TRBJ2-6,TRBV7-9,.,17,.,TGTGCCAGCAGCACCCATTGGCAGCGCGCGAGAGGGAACGTCCTGACTTTC,CASSTHWQRARGNVLTF
TRBJ2-3,TRBV2,TRBD2,13,.,TGTGCCAGCAATGGACTAGCGGGGGGTGCGCAGTATTTT,CASNGLAGGAQYF
TRBJ1-2,TRBV28,TRBD1,15,.,TGTGCCAGCGCTCAACCCGCGGACAGGGGTAGAGGCTACACCTTC,CASAQPADRGRGYTF
TRBJ2-1,TRBV7-3,TRBD1,13,.,TGTGCCAGCAGCTTAGGGAGTGGGACAGGGGAGTTCTTC,CASSLGSGTGEFF
TRBJ1-5,TRBV7-9,.,13,many,TGTGCCAGCAGCCCAGGGGTGTTCCAGCCCCAGCATTTT,CASSPGVFQPQHF
TRBJ1-4,TRBV4-3,.,18,.,TGCGCCAGCAGCCAAGATAACGGGAGCCGGGGGCGGAATGAAAAACTGTTTTTT,CASSQDNGSRGRNEKLFF
TRBJ2-5,TRBV5-6,TRBD2,16,.,TGTGCCAGCAGCAATATTCAGGGACTAGGTAGGGAGACCCAGTACTTC,CASSNIQGLGRETQYF
TRBJ1-1,TRBV27,.,13,.,TGTGCCAGCAGTTTAGTAGGCAACACTGAAGCTTTCTTT,CASSLVGNTEAFF
TRBJ1-3,TRBV3-1/TRBV3-2,.,18,.,TGTGCCAGCAGCCATTATCTCACCCAGGGAGGTGCGGGAAACACCATATATTTT,CASSHYLTQGGAGNTIYF
TRBJ2-2,TRBV5-1,.,15,.,TGCGCCAGCAGCTTGCTTCAGGGGAACACCGGGGAGCTGTTTTTT,CASSLLQGNTGELFF
TRBJ1-1,TRBV12-3/TRBV12-4,.,13,.,TGTGCCAGCAGTCAATTCTCGAACACTGAAGCTTTCTTT,CASSQFSNTEAFF